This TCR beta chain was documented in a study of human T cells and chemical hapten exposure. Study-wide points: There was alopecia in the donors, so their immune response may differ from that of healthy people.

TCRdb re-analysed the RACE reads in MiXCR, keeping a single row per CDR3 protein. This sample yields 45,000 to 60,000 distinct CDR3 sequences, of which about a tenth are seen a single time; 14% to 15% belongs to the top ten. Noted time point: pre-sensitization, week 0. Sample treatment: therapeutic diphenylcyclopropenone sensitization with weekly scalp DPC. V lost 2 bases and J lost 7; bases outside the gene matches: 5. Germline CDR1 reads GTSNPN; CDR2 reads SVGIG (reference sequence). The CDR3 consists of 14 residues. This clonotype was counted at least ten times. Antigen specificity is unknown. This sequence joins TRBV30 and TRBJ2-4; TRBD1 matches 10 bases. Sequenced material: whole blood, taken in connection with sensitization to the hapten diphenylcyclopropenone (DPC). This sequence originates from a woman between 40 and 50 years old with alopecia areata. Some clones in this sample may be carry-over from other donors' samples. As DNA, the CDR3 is TGTGCCTGGAGTCAGGGGGGACAGGGGAACATTCAGTACTTC. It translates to CAWSQGGQGNIQYF.